This T cell receptor beta chain was identified in a study of blood T cell repertoires in COVID-19. Per the original data handling: Using reference gene primer amplification, nucleated cell counts were estimated. This table comes from immunoSEQ multiplex PCR, and its TCRdb copy is limited to in-frame clones, with some not included. That table gives V, J and clone size, and the DNA gave D and trimming. The data contain some 150,000 clones, roughly 80% of them singletons. Trimming left V 2 bases short and J 7 bases short, with 9 bases between. From germline, CDR1 is LGHNA and CDR2 YNFKEQ. The CDR3 has 14 amino acids.

The gene calls are TRBV4-2 and TRBJ1-6, with a weak D call TRBD1 (6 bases). Material for sequencing was peripheral blood. This TCR came from a woman in her seventies with acute or convalescent COVID-19. For the CDR3, the DNA is TGTGCCAGCAGCCAACAACAGGGAAATTCACCCCTCCACTTT. Translated, it gives CASSQQQGNSPLHF.